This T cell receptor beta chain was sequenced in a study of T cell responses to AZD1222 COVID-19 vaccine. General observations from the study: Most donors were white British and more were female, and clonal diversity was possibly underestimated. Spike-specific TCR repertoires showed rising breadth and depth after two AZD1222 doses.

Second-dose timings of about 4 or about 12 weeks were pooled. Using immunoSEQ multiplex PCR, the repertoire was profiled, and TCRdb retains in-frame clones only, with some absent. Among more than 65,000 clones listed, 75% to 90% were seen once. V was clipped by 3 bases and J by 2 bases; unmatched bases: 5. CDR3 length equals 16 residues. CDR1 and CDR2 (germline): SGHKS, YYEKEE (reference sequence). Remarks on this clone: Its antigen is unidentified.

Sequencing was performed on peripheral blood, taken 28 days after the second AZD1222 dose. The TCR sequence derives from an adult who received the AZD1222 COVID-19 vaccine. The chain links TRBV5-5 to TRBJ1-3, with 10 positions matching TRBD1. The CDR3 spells CASSWGGQGAGNTIYF. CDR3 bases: TGTGCCAGCAGCTGGGGCGGACAGGGGGCTGGAAACACCATATATTTT.